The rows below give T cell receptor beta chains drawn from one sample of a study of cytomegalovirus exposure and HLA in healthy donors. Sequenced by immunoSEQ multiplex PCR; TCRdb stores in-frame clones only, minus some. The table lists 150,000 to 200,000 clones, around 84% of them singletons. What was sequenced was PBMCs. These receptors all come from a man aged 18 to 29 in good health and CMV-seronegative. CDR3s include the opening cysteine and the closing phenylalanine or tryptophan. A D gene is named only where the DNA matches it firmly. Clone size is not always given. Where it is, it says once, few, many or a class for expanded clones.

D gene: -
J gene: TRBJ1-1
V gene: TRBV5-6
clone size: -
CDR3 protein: CASSLIADPMNTEAFF
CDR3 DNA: TGTGCCAGCAGCTTGATCGCAGATCCCATGAACACTGAAGCTTTCTTT

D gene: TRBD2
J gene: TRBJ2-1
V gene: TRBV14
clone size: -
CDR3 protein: CASSWGVLAGVQGISDEQFF
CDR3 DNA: TGTGCCAGCAGCTGGGGGGTATTAGCGGGAGTCCAAGGTATCAGCGATGAGCAGTTCTTC

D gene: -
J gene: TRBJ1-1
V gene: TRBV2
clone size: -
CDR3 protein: CASHSRGMNTEAFF
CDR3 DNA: TGTGCCAGCCATTCCAGGGGAATGAACACTGAAGCTTTCTTT

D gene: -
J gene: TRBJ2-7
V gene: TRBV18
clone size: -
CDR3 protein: CASSPKEVYEQYF
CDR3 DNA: TGTGCCAGCTCACCTAAGGAGGTGTACGAGCAGTACTTC

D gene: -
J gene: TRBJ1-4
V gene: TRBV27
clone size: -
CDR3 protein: CASSLEGDREKLFF
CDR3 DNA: TGTGCCAGCAGTTTAGAGGGGGATCGTGAAAAACTGTTTTTT

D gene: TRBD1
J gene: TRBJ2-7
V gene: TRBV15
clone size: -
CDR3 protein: CATSRAPPGQAIEQYF
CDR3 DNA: TGTGCCACCAGCAGAGCTCCTCCGGGACAGGCTATCGAGCAGTACTTC

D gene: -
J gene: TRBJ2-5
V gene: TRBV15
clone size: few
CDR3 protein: CATSIGRETQYF
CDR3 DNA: TGTGCCACCAGTATAGGCAGGGAGACCCAGTACTTC

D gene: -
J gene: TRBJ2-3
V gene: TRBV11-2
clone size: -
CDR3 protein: CASSIPGDTDTQYF
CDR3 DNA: TGTGCCAGCAGTATCCCGGGGGACACAGATACGCAGTATTTT

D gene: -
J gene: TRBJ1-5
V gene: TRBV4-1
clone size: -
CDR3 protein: CASSQTTSPGFNQPQHF
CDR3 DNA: TGCGCCAGCAGCCAAACAACATCCCCGGGTTTCAATCAGCCCCAGCATTTT

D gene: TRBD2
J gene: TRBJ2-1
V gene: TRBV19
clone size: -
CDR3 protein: CASSISWASGGPSSYNEQFF
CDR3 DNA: TGTGCCAGTAGTATAAGTTGGGCTAGCGGGGGCCCTAGCTCCTACAATGAGCAGTTCTTC

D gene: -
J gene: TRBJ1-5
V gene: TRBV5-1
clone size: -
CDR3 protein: CASSLEGQLNQPQHF
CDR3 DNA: TGCGCCAGCAGCTTGGAGGGACAACTCAATCAGCCCCAGCATTTT

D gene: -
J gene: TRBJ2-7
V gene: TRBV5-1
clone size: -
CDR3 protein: CASSSLDTSYEQYF
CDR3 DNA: TGCGCCAGCAGCTCCTTGGACACTTCTTACGAGCAGTACTTC

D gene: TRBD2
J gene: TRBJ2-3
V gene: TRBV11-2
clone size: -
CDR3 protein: CASSLSGRAKDTQYF
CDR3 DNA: TGTGCCAGCAGCCTGAGCGGGAGGGCCAAAGATACGCAGTATTTT

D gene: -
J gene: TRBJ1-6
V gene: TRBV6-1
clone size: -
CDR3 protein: CASSLGGNSPLHF
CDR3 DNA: TGTGCCAGCAGTCTGGGGGGAAATTCACCCCTCCACTTT

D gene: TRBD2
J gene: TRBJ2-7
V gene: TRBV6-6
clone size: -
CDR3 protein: CASSFSGRNAIEQYF
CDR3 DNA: TGTGCCAGCAGTTTCAGCGGGAGGAATGCTATCGAGCAGTACTTC

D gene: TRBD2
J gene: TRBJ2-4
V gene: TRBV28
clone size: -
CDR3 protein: CASSATSGGTNIQYF
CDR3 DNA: TGTGCCAGCAGTGCCACTAGCGGGGGAACAAACATTCAGTACTTC

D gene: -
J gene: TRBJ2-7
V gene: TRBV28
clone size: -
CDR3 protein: CASSLAAGLNYEQYF
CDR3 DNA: TGTGCCAGCAGTTTAGCGGCGGGATTAAACTACGAGCAGTACTTC

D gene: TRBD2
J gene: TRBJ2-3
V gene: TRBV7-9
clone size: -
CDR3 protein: CASSPSGLAPSTDTQYF
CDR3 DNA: TGTGCCAGCAGCCCCAGTGGACTAGCACCTAGCACAGATACGCAGTATTTT